This entry is about one T cell receptor beta chain. Its antigen is currently unknown. This entry is derived from a study of blood T cells in healthy people across ages. General study findings and limits: Strongly correlated with naive T cell percentage was TCR beta diversity.

Primers used in a second PCR of roughly 7 to 12 cycles were a sample-barcoded 5' primer and a J-beta primer mix. A template-switch adaptor that had 12 random nucleotides put a tag on each cDNA molecule. MiXCR was run by TCRdb on the 5' RACE reads, yielding one entry per CDR3 protein. Altogether some 1,000,000 distinct CDR3 sequences are present, less than 25% being singletons, with the ten largest covering around 0.75%. With 7 bases clipped from V and 3 bases from J, the junction kept 6 bases outside the gene matches. This CDR3 spans 13 amino acids. Germline V CDR1 and CDR2: SGHRS, YFSETQ. The sample also formed part of further work on T cells of mothers and their children.

The rearrangement uses TRBV5-1 and TRBJ2-5, with 7 bases matching TRBD1. Material for sequencing was blood. The TCR originated in a girl aged 2 to 9 in good health. The CDR3 nucleotides are TGCGCCAGCCTAGGGACAGCGAAAGAGACCCAGTACTTC. Protein sequence: CASLGTAKETQYF.